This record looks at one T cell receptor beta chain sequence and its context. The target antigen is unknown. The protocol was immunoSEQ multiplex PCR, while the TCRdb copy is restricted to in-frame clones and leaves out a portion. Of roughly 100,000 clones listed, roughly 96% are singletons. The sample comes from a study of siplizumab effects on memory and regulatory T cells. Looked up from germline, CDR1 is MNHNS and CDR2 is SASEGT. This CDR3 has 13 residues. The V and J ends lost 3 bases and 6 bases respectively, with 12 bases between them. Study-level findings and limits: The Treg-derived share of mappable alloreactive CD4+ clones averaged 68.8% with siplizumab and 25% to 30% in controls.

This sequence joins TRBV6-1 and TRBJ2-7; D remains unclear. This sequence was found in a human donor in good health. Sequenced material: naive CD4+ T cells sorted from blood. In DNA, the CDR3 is TGTGCCAGCAGTGATAGTGGGTTCGGCGAGCAGTACTTC. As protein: CASSDSGFGEQYF.